This T cell receptor (beta chain) was recovered during a study of tumor-infiltrating lymphocytes in primary liver carcinoma. Regarding this clonotype: The junction differs from germline at one of its ends, possibly a read error.

Taking about 18-32 mg of unsorted bulk tissue, the authors co-extracted RNA and DNA. Every tumor sample held more than 80% viable tumor cells. TCR beta cDNA came from 400 to 500 ng total RNA, primed with a constant-region primer. Libraries of TCR beta came from three nested multiplex PCR rounds with slightly modified ARM-PCR. TCRdb re-derived calls from the multiplex PCR reads in MiXCR, one entry per CDR3 protein. The profile shows roughly 55,000 distinct CDR3 sequences, about two thirds of them singletons. Sequenced material: liver tumor tissue from sampling region 2. The subset here: tumor region T2, inferior pole. This clonotype originated in a man aged 40-49 years with primary liver carcinoma and hepatitis B virus infection.

CDR3 loop: CASSEGQGIDTQYF. The CDR3 coding sequence is TGTGCCAGCAGTGAGGGACAGGGCATAGATACGCAGTACTTT. This chain links TRBV6-1 with TRBJ2-3; TRBD1 matches at 9 bases. Germline-derived CDR1 and CDR2 are MNHNS and SASEGT. CDR3 length equals 14 residues.